A selection of T cell receptor beta chains follows, all from one sample in a study of blood T cell repertoires in COVID-19. Some clones are missing from TCRdb's copy, which holds only in-frame ones; the method was immunoSEQ multiplex PCR. The sample has about 240,000 clones, 82% seen once. Specimen: peripheral blood. These receptors came from a woman under 30 with acute or convalescent COVID-19. Both conserved end residues are trimmed from each CDR3.

j_call,v_call,cdr3_aa
TRBJ1-2,TRBV28,ASSSDRSYGYT
TRBJ2-7,TRBV4-3,ASSQEGDSYEQY
TRBJ2-7,TRBV6-2/TRBV6-3,ASSYPGTSYEQY
TRBJ2-1,TRBV4-3,ASSQVSAGGYNEQF
TRBJ1-4,TRBV30,ACQGGGEKLF
TRBJ1-1,TRBV29-1,SVEYPDRGVNEAF
TRBJ2-3,TRBV2,ASSQRGTDTQY
TRBJ1-2,TRBV19,ASNEPRATYGYT
TRBJ1-1,TRBV7-3,ASSVTGNTEAF
TRBJ2-7,TRBV11-2,ASSLVGGQTIAYEQY
TRBJ1-6,TRBV30,AWSSQGSSYNSPLH
TRBJ1-2,TRBV3-1/TRBV3-2,ASSQTGGYGYT
TRBJ1-3,TRBV7-6,ASSLGASSGNTIY
TRBJ2-2,TRBV27,ASRMTQAGTGELF
TRBJ2-7,TRBV2,ASSATYEQY
TRBJ2-7,TRBV30,AWSVGGGSYEQY
TRBJ1-1,TRBV11-2,ASSLDTRSEAF
TRBJ2-3,TRBV2,ASRRDRTDTQY
TRBJ2-7,TRBV28,ASSLGGEGHYEQY
TRBJ2-5,TRBV28,ASSLTGTGARGTQY
TRBJ2-7,TRBV6-1,ASSDGLAGAYEQY
TRBJ2-1,TRBV4-1,ASSGSGSEYNEQF
TRBJ2-1,TRBV18,ASSPFGREQF
TRBJ2-2,TRBV4-2,ASGLLGLNTGELF
TRBJ2-3,TRBV29-1,SVADLSGTGVGDTQY
TRBJ2-7,TRBV27,ASSSRTSGTVEQY
TRBJ1-2,TRBV30,AWRKVELVGYGYT
TRBJ2-1,TRBV7-9,ASSYLSAIQF
TRBJ2-7,TRBV23-1,ASSHPRSRDRGAYEQY
TRBJ2-1,TRBV7-7,ASSLELAGYDEQF
TRBJ1-2,TRBV12-3/TRBV12-4,ASSWGPIGYT
TRBJ1-1,TRBV5-5,ASSGTGTVENTEAF
TRBJ2-3,TRBV4-3,ASSQDRDYLGDTQY
TRBJ2-4,TRBV19,ASSIDPGIWGLAKNIQY
TRBJ2-7,TRBV12-3/TRBV12-4,ASSGEPGGEQY
TRBJ1-1,TRBV27,ASGQGLNTEAF
TRBJ2-1,TRBV4-2,ASSQGTGSSDEQF
TRBJ2-1,TRBV7-9,ASSFTSGRSDEQF
TRBJ1-1,TRBV29-1,SVVSHLNTEAF
TRBJ1-1,TRBV10-3,AIRGTGGEAF
TRBJ1-1,TRBV5-1,ASSPLGGTGTEGAF
TRBJ2-7,TRBV5-1,ASNGTTPVSSYEQY
TRBJ1-4,TRBV6-5,ASSYLTGHEKLF
TRBJ2-7,TRBV6-4,ASGGVADSYEQY
TRBJ2-3,TRBV9,ASSDGTGVTDTQY
TRBJ2-7,TRBV5-4,ASSTATGGIYEQY
TRBJ2-1,TRBV9,ASSVARGLPYNEQF
TRBJ2-7,TRBV18,ASSPTGGPSYEQY
TRBJ2-2,TRBV24-1,ATSDLPGLTTGELF
TRBJ1-4,TRBV27,ASSLTGSTNEKLF
TRBJ1-5,TRBV6-6,ASRDRVGQPQH
TRBJ2-7,TRBV6-5,ASSYGLAGVIDEQY
TRBJ1-5,TRBV10-3,AISESPSTQH
TRBJ1-3,TRBV7-2,ASSLRDRGGNTIY
TRBJ1-1,TRBV20-1,SAGTGSEAF
TRBJ2-7,TRBV15,ATSSGTVFYEQY